The 4 T cell receptor beta chains below all came from one sample that was sequenced in a study of spatial heterogeneity in lung cancer. Time point specified: sample taken at primary tumor resection. In TCRdb, the 5' RACE reads were re-called with MiXCR into one record per CDR3 protein. Altogether roughly 21,000 distinct CDR3 sequences are present, 3% to 3.5% being singletons, with the ten largest covering 29%. This specimen was PBMCs, taken at surgery. Receptor source: a female donor with early-stage non-small cell lung cancer.

This clonotype has a count of ten or more. The genes are TRBV2 and TRBJ2-5, with 7 bases aligning to TRBD2. Germline CDR1 is SNHLY and CDR2 is FYNNEI. The junction had 11 bases not matched to a gene; V was cut back by 0 bases and J by 4 bases. This CDR3 comprises 17 residues. In DNA, the CDR3 is TGTGCCAGCAGTGAAGCGCTTCTGGCGGGAGAACGAGAGACCCAGTACTTC. This codes for CASSEALLAGERETQYF.

The table lists this clonotype with many counts. The DNA for the CDR3 is TGTGCCTGGAGTTCGGGAGTGTACAATGAGCAGTTCTTC. Protein sequence: CAWSSGVYNEQFF. J is TRBJ2-1 and V is TRBV30; a weak D match, TRBD2 (6 bases). Trimming took off 2 bases at V and 4 bases at J, with 9 bases between the two ends. This CDR3 is built from 13 residues. CDR1 and CDR2 (germline): GTSNPN, SVGIG (reference sequence).

This clonotype was counted at least ten times. The chain carries TRBV6-5 and TRBJ1-1, with no clear D. Germline assignment: CDR1 MNHEY and CDR2 SVGAGI. The CDR3 has 11 amino acids. V was clipped by 6 bases and J by 2 bases, with 4 bases between them. The CDR3 DNA reads TGTGCCAGCAGGTACAACACTGAAGCTTTCTTT. Translating gives CASRYNTEAFF.

This clonotype was counted ten times or more. The gene calls are TRBV20-1 and TRBJ2-7; possibly TRBD2 for D (5 bases). Germline V gene sequence: CDR1 DFQATT, CDR2 SNEGSKA (reference sequence). The V gene lost 6 bases and the J gene lost 0 bases, with 18 bases spanning the gap. This CDR3 has 15 residues. DNA for the CDR3: TGCAGTGCCAAGCACGAGCGGAGCAACTCCTACGAGCAGTACTTC. Translated: CSAKHERSNSYEQYF.